This paragraph covers one T cell receptor (beta chain) sequence. Its antigen is unidentified. This entry belongs to a study of blood T cells in healthy people across ages. The study, taken as a whole, reports: A roughly linear age-dependent decrease characterized TCR beta diversity per million T cells. Higher diversity and more naive CD4+ cells were features of long-lived donors, compared to aged donors.

A second PCR, run for roughly 7 to 12 cycles, used a sample-barcoded 5' primer plus a J-beta primer mix. TCRdb used MiXCR to reprocess the 5' RACE reads, holding one entry per CDR3 protein. Here the sample spans 600,000 to 800,000 distinct CDR3 sequences, roughly half being singletons. The germline CDR1 and CDR2 sequences are SGHTA and FQGNSA. This CDR3 is built from 14 residues. V lost 0 bases and J 4 bases, leaving 10 bases between the germline ends. The material sequenced was blood. The chain has TRBV7-2 and TRBJ2-7, with D maybe TRBD2 (6 bases). This receptor was identified in a woman of 80 years or more in good health. This CDR3 is CASSLAFGGYEQYF. CDR3 nucleotides: TGTGCCAGCAGCTTAGCGTTCGGGGGATACGAGCAGTACTTC. The full variable domain, in which reference TRBV7-2 and TRBJ2-7 provide the parts outside the CDR3, is GAGVSQSPSNKVTEKGKDVELRCDPISGHTALYWYRQSLGQGLEFLIYFQGNSAPDKSGLPSDRFSAERTGGSVSTLTIQRTQQEDSAVYLCASSLAFGGYEQYFGPGTRLTVT.